The 18 T cell receptor beta chains in this list originate from one sample, sequenced in a study of graft-versus-host responses after intestinal transplantation. The table came from immunoSEQ multiplex PCR; TCRdb's copy has only in-frame clones and leaves some out. The repertoire consists of some 100,000 clones, with roughly 87% occurring once and the leading ten covering roughly 0.97%. The antigens these receptors bind are not known. The specimen was unstimulated CD4+ T cells sorted from spleen or lymph node cells, collected before transplant. The receptors were gathered from a human donor who was the organ donor for an intestinal transplant.

This clone was picked up one time. V and J are TRBV28 and TRBJ2-1, with 13 positions matching TRBD2. From germline, CDR1 is MDHEN and CDR2 SYDVKM. The CDR3 runs 18 residues. The V and J ends lost 2 bases and 9 bases, in that order; junction bases with no gene match: 13. The CDR3, as DNA: TGTGCCAGCAGTTTACTAAGACTAGCGGGGGGACTGTCCGTTGAGCAGTTCTTC. It specifies CASSLLRLAGGLSVEQFF.

This chain connects TRBV11-2 to TRBJ1-3, with D tentatively TRBD1 (5 bases). The CDR3 loop spans 15 amino acids. CDR1 and CDR2 (germline): SGHAT, FQNNGV. With 4 bases removed from V and 0 bases from J, the gap between germline ends came to 10 bases. CDR3 residues: CASSSRGVSGNTIYF. CDR3 coding DNA: TGTGCCAGCAGCTCTAGGGGAGTCTCTGGAAACACCATATATTTT. The full variable domain, in which reference TRBV11-2 and TRBJ1-3 provide the parts outside the CDR3, is EAGVAQSPRYKIIEKRQSVAFWCNPISGHATLYWYQQILGQGPKLLIQFQNNGVVDDSQLPKDRFSAERLKGVDSTLKIQPAKLEDSAVYLCASSSRGVSGNTIYFGEGSWLTVV.

The chain links TRBV15 to TRBJ2-2; tentative D call: TRBD1 (5 bases). This CDR3 spans 15 amino acids. The V and J ends lost 0 bases and 4 bases respectively, with 9 bases between them. In germline, CDR1 is LNHNV, CDR2 YYDKDF (reference sequence). Here the CDR3 reads CATSREKTVTGELFF. As DNA, the CDR3 is TGTGCCACCAGCAGAGAAAAGACAGTCACCGGGGAGCTGTTTTTT. The full variable domain, with the rest looked up from reference TRBV15 and TRBJ2-2, is DAMVIQNPRYQVTQFGKPVTLSCSQTLNHNVMYWYQQKSSQAPKLLFHYYDKDFNNEADTPDNFQSRRPNTSFCFLDIRSPGLGDTAMYLCATSREKTVTGELFFGEGSRLTVL.

The rearrangement joins TRBV6-6 to TRBJ1-2; perhaps TRBD1 as D (5 bases). This CDR3 is built from 11 residues. From germline, CDR1 is MNHNY and CDR2 SVGAGI (reference sequence). Trimming took 6 bases from V and 8 from J, leaving 10 bases between them. CDR3 coding DNA: TGTGCCAGCAGGATGCAGGGAGGCTACACCTTC. Encoded protein: CASRMQGGYTF.

This chain uses TRBV19 with TRBJ1-2, with D maybe TRBD1 (6 bases). This CDR3 comprises 17 residues. The ends were cut back, 0 bases at V and 8 bases at J, with 22 bases in the middle. Germline loops: CDR1 LNHDA, CDR2 SQIVND (reference sequence). CDR3 amino acids: CASSIDLGTGSIHGYTF. The CDR3 DNA is TGTGCCAGTAGTATAGATCTAGGAACAGGGTCAATCCACGGCTACACCTTC.

The chain joins TRBV4-1 to TRBJ2-1; D perhaps matches TRBD1 (5 bases). The CDR3 consists of 17 residues. Trimming removed 1 base from V and 0 bases from J, with 13 bases in between. Germline values: CDR1 MGHRA, CDR2 YSYEKL. Here the CDR3 DNA reads TGCGCCAGCAGCCAAGTGGGGCCGCAGAGCTCCTACAATGAGCAGTTCTTC. This codes for CASSQVGPQSSYNEQFF.

DNA of the CDR3: TGTGCCAGCAGTTACCGACCGGGACAGGGGGTTTTTGGCTACACCTTC. Translating gives CASSYRPGQGVFGYTF. The chain carries TRBV6-5 and TRBJ1-2; 11 bases line up with TRBD1. The CDR3 consists of 16 residues. The germline CDR1 and CDR2 sequences are MNHEY and SVGAGI. The trim removed 2 bases at V and 7 bases at J, leaving 9 bases unmatched.

This rearrangement joins TRBV9 to TRBJ1-3; 9 bases line up with TRBD1. Germline V gives CDR1 SGDLS, CDR2 YYNGEE. This CDR3 spans 15 amino acids. The ends lost 4 bases at V and 0 bases at J; junction bases unmatched: 2. The CDR3 nucleotides read TGTGCCAGCAGCTCGGGACAGGGCTCTGGAAACACCATATATTTT. It translates to CASSSGQGSGNTIYF.

The gene calls are TRBV14 and TRBJ2-5; 7 positions agree with TRBD2. With 4 bases clipped from V and 5 bases from J, the junction kept 4 bases outside the gene matches. The CDR3 is made up of 13 amino acids. Germline V lookup: CDR1 SGHDN, CDR2 FVKESK. CDR3 residues: CASSLGLRETQYF. CDR3 nucleotides: TGTGCCAGCAGCCTGGGACTACGTGAGACCCAGTACTTC.

To note about this clone: In the same sample, other DNA sequences code for this CDR3. The chain is built from TRBV18 and TRBJ1-1; D perhaps matches TRBD1 (6 bases). The CDR3 contains 13 residues. Looked up from germline, CDR1 is KGHSH and CDR2 is LQKENI. The germline V and J ends were trimmed by 6 bases and 2 bases, with 10 bases remaining between them. CDR3 in amino acids: CASSPGGNTEAFF. The DNA of the CDR3 is TGTGCCAGCTCCCCGGGGGGCAACACTGAAGCTTTCTTT. Full variable domain (remainder filled in from reference TRBV18 and TRBJ1-1): NAGVMQNPRHLVRRRGQEARLRCSPMKGHSHVYWYRQLPEEGLKFMVYLQKENIIDESGMPKERFSAEFPKEGPSILRIQQVVRGDSAAYFCASSPGGNTEAFFGQGTRLTVV.

The V and J genes are TRBV20-1 and TRBJ1-2, with no clear D. Per the germline V gene, CDR1 is DFQATT and CDR2 is SNEGSKA (reference sequence). The CDR3 has 11 residues. The ends were cut back, 1 base at V and 6 bases at J, with 6 bases in the middle. CDR3 nucleotides: TGCAGTGCTAGAGGCCCTCATGGCTACACCTTC. This translates into CSARGPHGYTF.

This clone was counted a single time. CDR3 in DNA: TGTGCCTGGAGTCCTTCAACGGGGGCCTTCACAGATACGCAGTATTTT. Translation gives CAWSPSTGAFTDTQYF. This chain joins TRBV30 and TRBJ2-3; either TRBD1 or TRBD2 may supply D (6 bases each). In germline, CDR1 is GTSNPN, CDR2 SVGIG (reference sequence). The CDR3 loop spans 16 amino acids. Trimming pared 2 bases from V and 2 bases from J, leaving 17 bases between.

The rearrangement joins TRBV5-1 to TRBJ2-5; the match to TRBD1 covers 8 bases. Looked up from germline, CDR1 is SGHRS and CDR2 is YFSETQ. This CDR3 spans 15 amino acids. Trimming at V came to 4 bases and at J to 4 bases, leaving 9 bases not matched to a gene. CDR3 sequence: CASSARQGQVETQYF. CDR3 in DNA: TGCGCCAGCAGCGCCCGACAGGGGCAAGTAGAGACCCAGTACTTC.

The chain is built from TRBV5-6 and TRBJ1-1; D ambiguous. Trimming pared 3 bases from V and 4 bases from J, leaving 19 bases between. Germline assignment: CDR1 SGHDT and CDR2 YYEEEE. This CDR3 comprises 16 residues. CDR3 loop: CASSWLGNRVGTEAFF. In DNA form, the CDR3 reads TGTGCCAGCAGCTGGCTAGGCAATAGGGTCGGCACTGAAGCTTTCTTT. Drawing the rest from reference TRBV5-6 and TRBJ1-1, the complete variable domain is DAGVTQSPTHLIKTRGQQVTLRCSPKSGHDTVSWYQQALGQGPQFIFQYYEEEERQRGNFPDRFSGHQFPNYSSELNVNALLLGDSALYLCASSWLGNRVGTEAFFGQGTRLTVV.

The chain combines TRBV7-9 with TRBJ2-3, with a tentative D call TRBD1 (6 bases). This CDR3 spans 15 amino acids. The germline V gene encodes CDR1 SEHNR and CDR2 FQNEAQ (reference sequence). V lost 7 bases to trimming and J lost 5 bases, with 19 bases between them. CDR3: CASNPYKQGQDTQYF. CDR3 sequence (DNA): TGTGCCAGCAACCCCTACAAACAGGGTCAAGATACGCAGTATTTT.

V is TRBV28 and J is TRBJ1-5; D unclear. Germline CDR1 and CDR2: MDHEN and SYDVKM. The V end was cut by 10 bases, the J end by 7 bases, with 23 bases between. The CDR3 loop spans 15 amino acids. CDR3 protein: CATSRAIGYFQPQHF. In nucleotides, the CDR3 is TGTGCCACCTCTAGGGCCATAGGTTATTTCCAGCCCCAGCATTTT.

The V and J genes are TRBV6-5 and TRBJ1-5; D unclear. The CDR3 runs to 15 residues. Trimming removed 8 bases at V and 3 bases at J, with 17 bases between. Germline assignment: CDR1 MNHEY and CDR2 SVGAGI. CDR3 loop: CASGPPGGDNQPQHF. DNA of the CDR3: TGTGCCAGCGGTCCCCCTGGAGGCGACAATCAGCCCCAGCATTTT.

The rearrangement joins TRBV6-1 to TRBJ1-6; TRBD1 matches 8 bases. The CDR3 consists of 12 residues. Looked up from germline, CDR1 is MNHNS and CDR2 is SASEGT. With V trimmed by 6 bases and J by 10 bases, 2 bases remained unmatched. The CDR3 nucleotides are TGTGCCAGCAGCCCAGGGGGCTCACCCCTCCACTTT. This translates into CASSPGGSPLHF.